The text below deals with one T cell receptor (beta chain). No antigen is known for it. The record has no base qualities; no much larger clone is one base away. The cohort consisted of 666 healthy bone marrow donors. All cohort members were sampled while nominally healthy, although unrecorded immune exposures were likely present. CMV serostatus was positive for about 290 and negative for about 55% of the 666 cohort members, and was not recorded for this donor. A peripheral blood sample was provided by each donor, and peripheral blood mononuclear cells were used for TCR beta sequencing. Genomic DNA was extracted from the blood cell samples with the Qiagen DNeasy Blood Extraction Kit. The CDR3, cysteine through phenylalanine, is 14 amino acids long. CDR3 DNA is the only sequence kept; it has 42 bases, read in frame from the first base. From the germline V gene, CDR1 is SGHRS and CDR2 is YFSETQ. V is clipped by 2 bases and J by 7 bases, and the sequence between their germline boundaries is 13 bases long.

This sample was taken from a study of cytomegalovirus exposure and HLA in healthy donors (dated by TCRdb to between 2016 and 2019). Background on the whole study: According to an earlier analysis of 587 of the donors, about 190 million T cells yielded 117 million unique TCR beta sequences and about 300 Gb of sequence data. An early release that covered roughly 600 HLA-typed donors contained approximately 300 gigabases of sequencing data and 85 million to 100 million unique TCR sequences. Five DR-DQ haplotypes were treated as single units for association and clustering because of strong linkage in the cohort. Genome-wide SNP genotypes for about 60% of the 666 donors were used in a later genetic analysis, which treated that subset as a discovery cohort. A separate validation cohort of roughly 110 different subjects was used in addition to the approximately 610-subject first cohort. On average, around 240,000 unique TCR beta nucleotide sequences were sequenced per donor among 398 genotyped donors of the cohort, with roughly a sixth of those sequences being non-productive. A later analysis re-examined previously published TCR beta repertoires from about 700 donors and added high-resolution HLA genotyping to investigate patterns of TCR occurrence. Rather than drawing on any new phenotypic data, the later analysis identified candidate immune exposures from TCR beta sequences and the way those sequences occurred across donors. Typing coverage differed by locus: A, B, C, DRB1 and DQB1 were typed in about 629-640 donors, DQA1 in roughly 510, DPA1 in 600 to 610, and DPB1 in approximately 450. Both class I and class II loci were covered by HLA typing, at four-digit resolution. The study profiled the T cell repertoires of 666 subjects by immunosequencing and related them to cytomegalovirus serostatus. Donor age, sex, ethnicity and CMV serostatus were compiled together with the repertoire data. The study aimed to test whether signatures of past pathogen exposure could be identified by cataloging public T cell receptors. The study combined high-throughput TCR immunosequencing, statistical association of individual TCRs with disease status, and machine learning to predict cytomegalovirus infection status. Every repertoire in the discovery cohort had been generated on one and the same sequencing platform. Among the roughly 370 genotyped donors, under 90% belonged to the genetic ancestry cluster associated with self-reported Caucasian donors. An earlier analysis of around 540 of the donors applied high-throughput TCR beta sequencing to assess whether each TCR beta V gene segment acted as functional or pseudogenic. Overall study outcomes, separate from this receptor: According to a later analysis, most CMV-associated TCR beta chains appeared to be HLA-restricted, and the HLA associations seemed to be driven largely by CMV exposure. Cytomegalovirus status was reported to be diagnosed by the classifier with high specificity and sensitivity in both the original and validation cohorts. While some public TCRs were present in many individuals, most TCR sequences turned up only very rarely across donors. A further reported finding was that TCR beta sequences accurately predicted the HLA-A and HLA-B alleles for most subjects in the first cohort. Correlated functional status among segregating V segments might be attributable to linkage disequilibrium, but an unknown experimental factor could not be ruled out. According to a later analysis, TCR association rates differed among HLA loci, with DRB1 alleles showing the most associated TCRs and HLA-C alleles showing the fewest. A few of the identified cytomegalovirus-associated TCR beta chains were confirmed in vitro to be specific for cytomegalovirus antigens. Several of the top co-occurrence clusters appeared to be linked to parvovirus B19, influenza, CMV and Epstein-Barr virus, according to a later analysis. A group of highly shared sequence variants was considered likely to be a technical artifact of the sequencing pipeline. Strong co-occurrence of HLA alleles, especially DR and DQ, made assigning TCR associations to individual alleles difficult. In a later analysis, HLA-associated TCR beta chains showed more clonal expansion and lower generation probabilities than non-associated chains that were equally common. A total of 150 to 200 TCR beta chains were listed by the study as associated with cytomegalovirus. In this cohort, only TCR beta chains were sequenced, and detectable features were limited by the absence of alpha or paired-chain data. In a later analysis, 16,951 TCR beta sequences were associated with specific HLA alleles at a false discovery rate of 0.05. Because some donors lacked HLA typing at each locus, the association tests relied only on the typed subset. Approximately 16 rarely observed V segments, including chromosome 9 orphons, were excluded from the earlier analysis of approximately 600 of the donors because counts were too low. In a later genetic analysis, a missense DCLRE1C variant was associated with V-gene and J-gene trimming of TCR beta chains, and the association was replicated in an independent cohort. According to a later genetic analysis, donors in an Asian-associated ancestry cluster had fewer N-insertions in productive TCRs than the approximately 650-donor mean. Some IMGT-functional V segments, including TRBV6-2 and TRBV6-3, could not be told apart with the 87-base-pair reads, so those segments were excluded. An earlier analysis of 450 to 750 of the donors showed that most TCR beta V segments appeared in productive rearrangements either about 87% or about 30% of the time, which broadly matched IMGT annotations. Roughly uniform sequencing depth across donors was assumed in presence/absence analyses, although this assumption may not hold. CMV serostatus was the only immune exposure information available for the cohort. According to the authors, the approach could potentially be generalized to other disease states and immunological phenotypes.

Library creation used the immunoSEQ multiplex PCR assay. For the multiplex PCR, a mixture combining 60 forward primers for TCR Vbeta segments and 13 reverse primers for TCR Jbeta segments was used. The CDR3 region of rearranged TCR beta genes was amplified from genomic DNA with a multiplex PCR assay. On the Illumina HiSeq System, the amplified TCR beta libraries were sequenced as 87-base-pair reads. In the source study's methods: A later analysis tallied tens of millions of unique TCR beta chains across the 640 or so repertoires, and about 12 million of those chains were shared by two or more donors. A nearest-neighbor algorithm error-corrected the raw reads and collapsed the reads into unique sequences, merging closely related sequences to remove PCR and sequencing errors. V, D and J gene segments were assigned by aligning CDR3 sequences to IMGT reference sequences. Each retained sequence needed at least a six-nucleotide match to both a V gene segment and a J gene segment. A rearrangement counted as productive if the CDR3 had no stop codons and remained in frame with V and J, and every other rearrangement counted as non-productive. Following IMGT convention, CDR3 was defined as the stretch from the second conserved V-encoded cysteine to the conserved J-encoded phenylalanine. The earlier analysis of 587 of the donors excluded sequences that lacked an unambiguous match to a single V gene segment. In an earlier analysis of approximately 590 of the donors, V segments were called functional above 56.7% productive rearrangements and were called segregating when the between-donor standard deviation exceeded 5%. A statistical classification framework was built for diagnosing cytomegalovirus status from the catalog of TCR beta chain sequences. V and J gene assignment, in a later analysis, came from comparing TCR nucleotide sequences with IMGT/GENE-DB human TR gene sequences. A later analysis assigned CDR3 sequences and most-parsimonious VDJ recombination scenarios with the TCRdist pipeline. A later analysis defined each TCR beta chain by its CDR3 amino acid sequence plus V-gene family, and excluded reads lacking a unique V-gene family. As a way to deal with suspected cross-contamination and a sequencing artifact, a later analysis dropped 592 nucleotide sequences that were highly shared and had low generation probability. In a later analysis, a clonal expansion index was calculated for each public chain from normalized within-repertoire ranks of inferred template counts. A later analysis computed generation probabilities with a VDJ recombination model fitted to out-of-frame rearrangements, and checked the results against IGoR. Hypergeometric tests were used in a later analysis to score TCR-TCR, TCR-HLA and TCR-CMV co-occurrence, with a repertoire-size bias correction applied to the TCR pairs. False discovery rates were estimated in a later analysis by permuting HLA or CMV assignments 20 times. In a later analysis, co-occurring TCRs were grouped with DBSCAN, and TCRdist sequence similarity was added when clustering was performed within HLA-allele-positive subsets. For co-occurrence clustering, repertoires with fewer than 30,000 or more than 120,000 public chains were excluded, along with roughly five repertoires with anomalous nucleotide sharing. Sourced from immuneACCESS, this table was stored by TCRdb with only in-frame sequences that have V and J called. A share of the clones is absent; for the studies checked, an unresolved V gene accounts for under half, and the remainder has no known explanation. V, J and clone size reflect that table, while D and trimming were determined from the DNA. The sample table records some 98,000 clones; roughly 80% of these occur just once. About 9.3% of the sample rests with the top ten.

Recombination joined TRBV5-1 with TRBJ1-5; TRBD1 is a possible D gene, resting on 6 matching bases. The sequence was obtained from a human donor in good health. The specimen sequenced was PBMCs. The CDR3 protein: CASSFMEGGQPQHF. The bases are TGCGCCAGCAGCTTCATGGAGGGGGGGCAGCCCCAGCATTTT.